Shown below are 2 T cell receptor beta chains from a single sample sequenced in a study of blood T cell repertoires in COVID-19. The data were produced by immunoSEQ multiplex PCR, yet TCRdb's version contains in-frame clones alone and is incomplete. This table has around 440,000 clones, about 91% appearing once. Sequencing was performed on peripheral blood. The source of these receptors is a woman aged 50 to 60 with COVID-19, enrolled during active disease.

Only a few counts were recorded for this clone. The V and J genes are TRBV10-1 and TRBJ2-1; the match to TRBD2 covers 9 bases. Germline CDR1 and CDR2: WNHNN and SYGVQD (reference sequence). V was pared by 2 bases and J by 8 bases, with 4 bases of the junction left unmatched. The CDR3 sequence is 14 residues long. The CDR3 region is CASSEGGGAYEQFF. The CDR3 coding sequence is TGCGCCAGCAGTGAGGGCGGGGGGGCCTATGAGCAGTTCTTC.

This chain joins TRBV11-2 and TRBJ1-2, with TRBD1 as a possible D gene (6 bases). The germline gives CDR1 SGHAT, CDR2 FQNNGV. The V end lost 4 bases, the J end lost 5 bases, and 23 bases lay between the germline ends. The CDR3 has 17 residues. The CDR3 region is CASSWRGGGASAYGYTF. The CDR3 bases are TGTGCCAGCAGCTGGAGGGGAGGGGGGGCCAGCGCTTATGGCTACACCTTC.